The clone carrying this T cell receptor (beta chain) was seen more than once but under ten times. Antigen specificity is unknown. This specimen comes from a study of a mutant IDH1 vaccine in newly diagnosed glioma. Across the study: The first vaccination came 4-6 weeks after radiotherapy alone, or with temozolomide cycles. Study-wide results and caveats: Patients showed vaccine-induced immune responses at a rate of under 95%.

Time point defined: week 47, end of study. The study gave 300 ug of mutant IDH1 20-mer peptide per vaccine dose, with topical imiquimod. Patients received eight vaccinations in weeks 1, 3, 5, 7, 11, 15, 19, 23. Astrocytomas that were new, WHO grade 3 or 4, IDH1-mutant and ATRX-lost were present in the donors. CDR3 length: 14 residues. The germline gives CDR1 GTSNPN, CDR2 SVGIG (reference sequence). The V gene lost 0 bases and the J gene lost 3 bases, with 9 bases spanning the gap. The repertoire was sequenced with immunoSEQ multiplex PCR; TCRdb's copy has only in-frame clones and lacks some. The sample contains about 55,000 clones, over 60% of which appear only once.

Source: PBMCs, taken from a glioma patient whose treatment included an IDH1 peptide vaccine. The clonotype originates from a woman between 35 and 50 years old with glioma. Some clones in this sample may be carry-over from other donors' samples. The chain uses TRBV30 and TRBJ1-3; D unclear. This chain's CDR3 is CAWSVSGVGNTIYF. CDR3 coding DNA: TGTGCCTGGAGTGTGTCGGGAGTTGGAAACACCATATATTTT.